This T cell receptor (beta chain) stems from a study of T cell repertoires in cytomegalovirus infection. The V and J ends lost 2 bases and 1 base, in that order; junction bases with no gene match: 3. The CDR3 extends over 15 amino acids. CDR1 is MDHEN and CDR2 is SYDVKM in the germline V gene. Many counts were recorded for this clonotype. TCRdb itself ran the reads through MiXCR, one entry per CDR3 protein. The repertoire has 630,000 or so distinct CDR3 sequences, 24% of them found once; the top ten carry 7.5% to 9%. This clonotype was sampled from a human donor in good health (CMV status not recorded). Some clones in this sample may be carry-over from other donors' samples. The chain has TRBV28 and TRBJ2-5; 8 positions agree with TRBD2. Material for sequencing was CD8+ T cells from PBMCs. The CDR3 loop reads CASSLTAGAQETQYF. The DNA of the CDR3 is TGTGCCAGCAGTTTAACAGCGGGGGCCCAAGAGACCCAGTACTTC.